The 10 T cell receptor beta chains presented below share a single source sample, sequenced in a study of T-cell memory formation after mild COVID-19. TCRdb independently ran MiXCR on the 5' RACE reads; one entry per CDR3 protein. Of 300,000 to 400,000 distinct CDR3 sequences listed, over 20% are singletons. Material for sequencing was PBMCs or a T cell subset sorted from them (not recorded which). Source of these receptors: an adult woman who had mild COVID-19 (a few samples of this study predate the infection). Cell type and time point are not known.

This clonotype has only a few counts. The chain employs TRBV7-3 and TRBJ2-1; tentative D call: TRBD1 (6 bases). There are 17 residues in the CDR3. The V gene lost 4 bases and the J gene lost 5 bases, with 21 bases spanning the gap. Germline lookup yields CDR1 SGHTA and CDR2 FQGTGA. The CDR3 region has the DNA TGTGCCAGCAGCTCATACGCCACAGGGAATCCGGACAATGAGCAGTTCTTC. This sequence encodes CASSSYATGNPDNEQFF.

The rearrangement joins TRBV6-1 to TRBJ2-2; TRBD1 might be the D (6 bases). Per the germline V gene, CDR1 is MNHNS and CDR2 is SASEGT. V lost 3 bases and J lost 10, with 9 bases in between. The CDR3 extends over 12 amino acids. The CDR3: CASSETGEELFF. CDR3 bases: TGTGCCAGCAGTGAGACAGGAGAGGAGCTGTTTTTT.

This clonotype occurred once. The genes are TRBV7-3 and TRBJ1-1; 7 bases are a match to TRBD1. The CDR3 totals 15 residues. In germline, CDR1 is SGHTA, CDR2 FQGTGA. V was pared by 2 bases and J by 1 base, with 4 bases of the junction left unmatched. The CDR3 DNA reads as TGTGCCAGCAGCTTACCCCGGGACAGGAACACTGAAGCTTTCTTT. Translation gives CASSLPRDRNTEAFF.

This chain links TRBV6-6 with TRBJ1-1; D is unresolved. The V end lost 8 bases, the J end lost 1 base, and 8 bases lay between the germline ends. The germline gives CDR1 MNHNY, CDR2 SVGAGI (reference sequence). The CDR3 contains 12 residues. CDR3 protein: CASGGGNTEAFF. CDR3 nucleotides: TGTGCCAGCGGAGGAGGGAACACTGAAGCTTTCTTT.

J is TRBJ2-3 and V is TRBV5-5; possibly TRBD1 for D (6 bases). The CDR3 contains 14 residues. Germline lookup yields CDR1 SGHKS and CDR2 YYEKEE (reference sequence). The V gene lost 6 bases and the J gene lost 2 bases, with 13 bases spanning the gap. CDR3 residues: CASIQGASTDTQYF. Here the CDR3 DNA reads TGTGCCAGCATACAGGGTGCCTCCACAGATACGCAGTATTTT.

This chain's CDR3 is CASSAGSLYNEQFF. The CDR3, as DNA: TGTGCCAGTAGTGCCGGGTCCTTATACAATGAGCAGTTCTTC. V is TRBV19 and J is TRBJ2-1, with D hard to call. The V end was cut by 5 bases, the J end by 4 bases, with 12 bases between. The CDR3 contains 14 residues. Germline lookup yields CDR1 LNHDA and CDR2 SQIVND (reference sequence).

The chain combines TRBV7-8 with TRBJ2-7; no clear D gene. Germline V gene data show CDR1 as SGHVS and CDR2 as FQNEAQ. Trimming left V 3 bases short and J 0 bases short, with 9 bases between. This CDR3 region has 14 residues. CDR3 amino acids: CASSFSGFSYEQYF. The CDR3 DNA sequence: TGTGCCAGCAGCTTTTCCGGATTCTCCTACGAGCAGTACTTC.

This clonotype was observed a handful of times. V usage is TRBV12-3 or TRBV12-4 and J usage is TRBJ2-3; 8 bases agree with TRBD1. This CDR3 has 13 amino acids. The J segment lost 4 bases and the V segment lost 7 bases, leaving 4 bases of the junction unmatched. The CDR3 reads CASKLGQADTQYF. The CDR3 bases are TGTGCCAGCAAGTTGGGACAGGCAGATACGCAGTATTTT.

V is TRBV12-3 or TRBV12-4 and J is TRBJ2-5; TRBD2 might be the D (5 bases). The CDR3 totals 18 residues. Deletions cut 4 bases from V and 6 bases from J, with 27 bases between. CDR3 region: CASSSRNLTIRPPQTQYF. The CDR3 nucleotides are TGTGCCAGCAGTTCCCGGAATTTGACTATCCGCCCCCCACAGACCCAGTACTTC.

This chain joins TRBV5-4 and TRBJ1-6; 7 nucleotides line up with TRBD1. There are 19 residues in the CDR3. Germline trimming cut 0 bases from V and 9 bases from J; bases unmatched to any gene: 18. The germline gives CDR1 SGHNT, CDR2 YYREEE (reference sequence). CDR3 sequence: CASSLDSGQARKSGSPLHF. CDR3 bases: TGTGCCAGCAGCTTGGATTCCGGACAGGCTAGGAAATCCGGTTCACCCCTCCACTTT.